The rows below give T cell receptor beta chains drawn from one sample of a study of T cells in Graves' hyperthyroidism and ophthalmopathy. Using its own MiXCR run on the multiplex PCR reads, TCRdb lists one record per CDR3 protein. The sample has more than 500,000 distinct CDR3 sequences, about 45% seen once; the top ten hold about 43%. Sequenced input: peripheral blood or thyroid tissue (not recorded which). The receptors were sampled from an adult woman with Graves' disease, either hyperthyroidism or ophthalmopathy (not recorded which). CDR3s include the opening cysteine and the closing phenylalanine or tryptophan. The D gene is left open where the match is weak. The listing skips clone size in some rows; elsewhere it reads once, few, many or a size class.

clone_size | j_call | d_call | v_call | cdr3_length | cdr3_aa | cdr3_nt
many | TRBJ2-5 | - | TRBV12-3/TRBV12-4 | 14 | CASSLGRVGETQYF | TGTGCCAGCAGTTTAGGTAGGGTCGGAGAGACCCAGTACTTC
many | TRBJ2-2 | - | TRBV11-2 | 16 | CASSLDLPGTAGELFF | TGTGCCAGCAGCTTAGATCTTCCGGGGACCGCCGGGGAGCTGTTTTTT
- | TRBJ2-5 | TRBD1 | TRBV7-8 | 16 | CASSLDRGRRQETQYF | TGTGCCAGCAGCTTAGACAGGGGGCGGAGGCAAGAGACCCAGTACTTC
many | TRBJ1-3 | - | TRBV7-9 | 13 | CASSLGSVDTIYF | TGTGCCAGCAGCTTGGGATCAGTGGACACCATATATTTT
many | TRBJ2-7 | - | TRBV9 | 14 | CASSVGPTNYEQYF | TGTGCCAGCAGCGTAGGACCCACTAACTACGAGCAGTACTTC
many | TRBJ1-5 | - | TRBV6-4 | 13 | CASSEHRGQPQHF | TGTGCCAGCAGTGAACATCGAGGGCAGCCCCAGCATTTT
many | TRBJ2-5 | TRBD2 | TRBV11-2 | 15 | CASSYTLAGKETQYF | TGTGCCAGCAGTTATACACTAGCGGGAAAAGAGACCCAGTACTTC
- | TRBJ2-2 | TRBD1 | TRBV7-8 | 15 | CASSPGTGAAGELCF | TGTGCCAGCAGCCCCGGGACAGGGGCGGCCGGGGAGCTGTGTTTT
- | TRBJ1-1 | - | TRBV10-3 | 12 | CAISEALRAAFF | TGTGCCATCAGTGAAGCTCTCAGGGCAGCTTTCTTT
few | TRBJ2-5 | - | TRBV19 | 13 | CASSIYREETQYF | TGTGCCAGTAGTATCTACAGGGAAGAGACCCAGTACTTC
- | TRBJ2-3 | - | TRBV2 | 13 | CASSPVGIDTQYF | TGTGCCAGCAGTCCAGTAGGGATTGATACGCAGTATTTT
- | TRBJ1-2 | - | TRBV19 | 12 | CASSWESDGYTF | TGTGCCAGTAGCTGGGAAAGTGATGGCTACACCTTC
many | TRBJ1-1 | - | TRBV7-2 | 13 | CASSFERGSEAFF | TGTGCCAGCAGCTTCGAGAGGGGTTCTGAAGCTTTCTTT
- | TRBJ1-5 | - | TRBV12-3/TRBV12-4 | 15 | CASKGTGLDNQPQHF | TGTGCCAGCAAGGGTACAGGGTTAGACAATCAGCCCCAGCATTTT
few | TRBJ1-6 | - | TRBV27 | 15 | CASGREGAYNSPLHF | TGTGCCAGCGGGAGGGAGGGCGCCTATAATTCACCCCTCCACTTT
few | TRBJ2-2 | - | TRBV7-9 | 15 | CASSTRTRSTGELFF | TGTGCCAGCAGCACTCGGACCAGGAGCACCGGGGAGCTGTTTTTT
- | TRBJ2-2 | TRBD1 | TRBV29-1 | 16 | CSVGGTGGAFTGELFF | TGCAGCGTTGGAGGAACAGGGGGCGCTTTCACCGGGGAGCTGTTTTTT
many | TRBJ2-2 | - | TRBV14 | 15 | CASSQIPGSTGELFF | TGTGCCAGCAGCCAAATCCCAGGGTCCACCGGGGAGCTGTTTTTT
many | TRBJ1-2 | TRBD1 | TRBV6-1 | 13 | CASTPGGGSGYTF | TGTGCCAGCACGCCAGGGGGGGGCTCTGGCTACACCTTC
many | TRBJ1-6 | - | TRBV6-5 | 16 | CASSYTRQDLGSPLHF | TGTGCCAGCAGTTACACTCGTCAGGATTTAGGATCACCCCTCCACTTT
many | TRBJ1-3 | - | TRBV7-9 | 15 | CASSQDPSSGNTIYF | TGTGCCAGCAGCCAGGACCCGAGCTCTGGAAACACCATATATTTT
- | TRBJ2-7 | - | TRBV11-2 | 15 | CASSLAGTGRREQYF | TGCGCCAGCAGCTTGGCCGGTACAGGCCGGCGGGAGCAGTACTTC
many | TRBJ1-6 | - | TRBV2 | 16 | CASSESESFNNSPLHF | TGTGCCAGCAGTGAAAGCGAGTCCTTTAACAATTCACCCCTCCACTTT
- | TRBJ1-4 | TRBD1 | TRBV10-3 | 17 | CAIRSGTGGAANEKLFF | TGTGCCATCAGGTCGGGCACAGGGGGCGCGGCTAATGAAAAACTGTTTTTT
- | TRBJ1-4 | - | TRBV11-2 | 16 | CASSLGTLATNEKLFF | TGTGCCAGCAGCTTAGGGACACTTGCAACTAATGAAAAACTGTTTTTT
- | TRBJ2-5 | - | TRBV7-2 | 14 | CASSSYGPQETQYF | TGTGCCAGCAGCTCTTACGGCCCCCAAGAGACCCAGTACTTC
- | TRBJ1-4 | - | TRBV29-1 | 11 | CSAGEVEKLFF | TGCAGCGCTGGAGAGGTTGAAAAACTGTTTTTT
- | TRBJ1-1 | - | TRBV7-9 | 9 | CASSPRAFF | TGTGCCAGCAGCCCTCGGGCTTTCTTT
- | TRBJ2-7 | TRBD1 | TRBV7-9 | 15 | CASSHRDSYYYEQYF | TGTGCCAGCAGCCACCGGGACAGCTATTACTACGAGCAGTACTTC
- | TRBJ2-7 | - | TRBV2 | 13 | CASRGFEGGEQYF | TGTGCCAGCCGGGGGTTCGAAGGAGGGGAGCAGTACTTC
many | TRBJ1-1 | TRBD1 | TRBV19 | 15 | CASSSPRDRGTEAFF | TGTGCCAGTAGTTCACCCCGGGACAGGGGAACTGAAGCTTTCTTT
- | TRBJ1-1 | - | TRBV28 | 12 | CASRPGRTEAFF | TGTGCCAGCAGGCCGGGCCGCACTGAAGCCTTCTTT
few | TRBJ2-5 | - | TRBV7-2 | 13 | CASRGGVGETQYF | TGTGCCAGCAGGGGGGGAGTGGGGGAGACCCAGTACTTC
many | TRBJ1-1 | TRBD1 | TRBV4-2 | 15 | CASIQDRGLHTEAFF | TGTGCCAGCATCCAGGACAGGGGGCTTCACACTGAAGCTTTCTTT
many | TRBJ1-2 | - | TRBV9 | 13 | CASSATLYYGYTF | TGTGCCAGCAGCGCGACGCTTTACTATGGCTACACCTTC
- | TRBJ2-2 | TRBD2 | TRBV10-3 | 20 | CAISENLGLAGGGVTGELFF | TGTGCCATCAGTGAGAACTTGGGACTAGCGGGAGGAGGAGTCACCGGGGAGCTGTTTTTT
- | TRBJ1-4 | - | TRBV11-2 | 15 | CASSDGGVGGEKLFF | TGTGCCAGCAGCGACGGGGGGGTGGGTGGTGAAAAACTGTTTTTT
- | TRBJ2-5 | - | TRBV10-3 | 14 | CAISESVGGETQYF | TGTGCCATCAGTGAGTCTGTTGGCGGGGAGACCCAGTACTTC
- | TRBJ1-1 | - | TRBV25-1 | 16 | CASSARNRVVDTEAFF | TGTGCCAGCAGTGCTAGAAACAGGGTTGTGGACACTGAAGCTTTCTTT
- | TRBJ2-1 | TRBD2 | TRBV2 | 14 | CASSELLAGNEQFF | TGTGCCAGCAGTGAACTACTAGCGGGCAATGAGCAGTTCTTC
once | TRBJ1-6 | TRBD1 | TRBV12-3/TRBV12-4 | 14 | CASSSTGVGSSLHF | TGTGCCAGCAGTTCGACAGGGGTAGGGTCATCCCTCCACTTT
- | TRBJ1-1 | - | TRBV2 | 13 | CAGSLSRNTEAFF | TGTGCCGGCAGCTTATCCAGGAACACTGAAGCTTTCTTT